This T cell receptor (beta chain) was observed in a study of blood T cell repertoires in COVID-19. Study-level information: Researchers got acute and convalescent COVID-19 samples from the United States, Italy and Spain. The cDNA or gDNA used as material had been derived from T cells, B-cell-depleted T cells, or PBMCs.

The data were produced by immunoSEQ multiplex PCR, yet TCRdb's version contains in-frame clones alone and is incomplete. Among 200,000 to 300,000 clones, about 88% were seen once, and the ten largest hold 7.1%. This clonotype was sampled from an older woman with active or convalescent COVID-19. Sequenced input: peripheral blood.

CDR3 bases: TGTGCCAGCAGACAACGGGGGGCGGGGAACACCGGGGAGCTGTTTTTT. This encodes CASRQRGAGNTGELFF. This chain uses TRBV6-4 with TRBJ2-2, with D maybe TRBD2 (7 bases). V was shortened by 6 bases and J by 1 base, with 15 bases between the two germline ends. The CDR3 is made up of 16 amino acids. Germline CDR1 reads MRHNA; CDR2 reads SNTAGT.